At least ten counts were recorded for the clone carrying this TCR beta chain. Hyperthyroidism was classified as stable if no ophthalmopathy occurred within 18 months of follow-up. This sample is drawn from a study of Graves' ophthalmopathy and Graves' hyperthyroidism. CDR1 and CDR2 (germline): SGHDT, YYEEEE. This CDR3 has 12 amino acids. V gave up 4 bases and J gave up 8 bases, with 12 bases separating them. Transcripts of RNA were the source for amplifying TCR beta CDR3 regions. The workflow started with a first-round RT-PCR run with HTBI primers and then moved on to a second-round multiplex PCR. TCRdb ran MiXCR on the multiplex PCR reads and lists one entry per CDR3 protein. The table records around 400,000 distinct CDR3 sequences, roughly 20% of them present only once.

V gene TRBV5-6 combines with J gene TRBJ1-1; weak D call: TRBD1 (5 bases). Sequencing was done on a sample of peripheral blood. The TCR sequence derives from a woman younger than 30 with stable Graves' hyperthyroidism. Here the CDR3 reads CASSQMGREAFF. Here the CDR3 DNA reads TGTGCCAGCAGCCAGATGGGGCGGGAAGCTTTCTTT.